Listed below are T cell receptor beta chains from one sample, sequenced in a study of T cell changes during pregnancy in multiple sclerosis. Sequenced by immunoSEQ multiplex PCR; TCRdb stores in-frame clones only, minus some. The table lists 55,000 to 70,000 clones, approximately 92% of them singletons. This specimen was CD8+ T cells from peripheral blood mononuclear cells, taken in the third trimester of pregnancy. These receptors originate from a female donor in good health, enrolled as a control in a pregnancy study. CDR3s include the opening cysteine and the closing phenylalanine or tryptophan. A D gene is named only where the DNA matches it firmly. Some rows have no size entry. The others give once, few or many, or a class for an expanded clone.

d_gene	abundance	v_gene	j_gene	len	CDR3nt	CDR3aa
TRBD1	.	TRBV4-2	TRBJ2-1	15	TGTGCCAGCAGCCACGGACAGGGGATTATATCTGAGCAGTTCTTC	CASSHGQGIISEQFF
TRBD1	few	TRBV7-2	TRBJ1-2	13	TGTGCCACCCAGACAGGGGGTACCTATGGCTACACCTTC	CATQTGGTYGYTF
.	.	TRBV19	TRBJ1-2	12	TGTGCCAGTAGTCCGGGGAACTATGGCTACACCTTC	CASSPGNYGYTF
.	.	TRBV5-1	TRBJ2-1	13	TGCGCCAGCGCCGAGGGGGGGGCGTATGAGCAGTTCTTC	CASAEGGAYEQFF
TRBD1	once	TRBV5-6	TRBJ1-2	15	TGTGCCAGCAGCCCTTTCTCGACAGGGCTCTATGGCTACACCTTC	CASSPFSTGLYGYTF
TRBD2	.	TRBV7-9	TRBJ2-7	16	TGTGCCAGCAGCGCTAGCGGGGGGCCTCGTTCCTACGAGCAGTACTTC	CASSASGGPRSYEQYF
.	.	TRBV11-3	TRBJ2-2	14	TGTGCCAGCAGCTTAGGAGCTTACACCGGGGAGCTGTTTTTT	CASSLGAYTGELFF
TRBD1	.	TRBV30	TRBJ1-5	14	TGTGCCTGGAGTGTAAGACAGGGGGATCAGCCCCAGCATTTT	CAWSVRQGDQPQHF
TRBD2	.	TRBV4-3	TRBJ2-2	15	TGCGCCAGCAGCCAAGGGGCGGGGGGGGGCAGGGAGCTGTTTTTT	CASSQGAGGGRELFF
.	.	TRBV7-9	TRBJ1-6	16	TGTGCCAGCAGCTCTTCGGACAGATTGACTGATTCACCCCTCCACTTT	CASSSSDRLTDSPLHF
TRBD1	.	TRBV25-1	TRBJ2-7	13	TGTGCCAGCAAGACAGGGGGAACCTACGAGCAGTACTTC	CASKTGGTYEQYF
.	.	TRBV7-9	TRBJ1-3	14	TGTGCCAGCAGCGAGACAGGCCTGAGTAACACCATATATTTT	CASSETGLSNTIYF
.	.	TRBV4-3	TRBJ2-7	14	TGCGCCAGCAGCCAAGATAACGGTCCCTACGAGCAGTACTTC	CASSQDNGPYEQYF
TRBD1	.	TRBV6-1	TRBJ1-5	13	TGTGCCAGCACCCAAGGGGGCCTTCAGCCCCAGCATTTT	CASTQGGLQPQHF
.	once	TRBV27	TRBJ1-1	15	TGTGCCAGCAGTCCCCGAGGGGGAATGAACACTGAAGCTTTCTTT	CASSPRGGMNTEAFF
TRBD1	.	TRBV5-6	TRBJ2-5	16	TGTGCCAGCATCAATTTCAACCGACAGGGCGAAGAGACCCAGTACTTC	CASINFNRQGEETQYF
.	.	TRBV2	TRBJ2-7	10	TGTGCCAGCAGGTCGGGAGAGCAGTACTTC	CASRSGEQYF
.	.	TRBV7-2	TRBJ1-2	14	TGTGCCAGCAGCCGGCAGGACAGCTCTATCGGCTACACCTTC	CASSRQDSSIGYTF
TRBD2	.	TRBV7-8	TRBJ2-1	16	TGTGCCAGCAGCTACGAGGGGGGACTAGTCAACAATGAGCAGTTCTTC	CASSYEGGLVNNEQFF
.	.	TRBV7-9	TRBJ2-7	13	TGTGCCAGCAGCCACCCCCAGTGGCCCGAGCAGTACTTC	CASSHPQWPEQYF
TRBD1	.	TRBV18	TRBJ1-1	14	TGTGCCAGCTCATCGACAGGGGGGAACACTGAAGCTTTCTTT	CASSSTGGNTEAFF
.	many	TRBV27	TRBJ1-2	15	TGTGCCAGCAGTTTCGGGGGGAGAGGTAACTATGGCTACACCTTC	CASSFGGRGNYGYTF
.	.	TRBV4-3	TRBJ1-1	15	TGCGCCAGCAGCCAAGATCGAGCAGGGAACACTGAAGCTTTCTTT	CASSQDRAGNTEAFF
.	.	TRBV29-1	TRBJ1-1	17	TGCAGCGTTGAAGATCTTGGGATAGGGACTCTTAACACTGAAGCTTTCTTT	CSVEDLGIGTLNTEAFF
TRBD2	.	TRBV9	TRBJ2-3	15	TGTGCCAGCAGCGTCGCGGGAGCTTACACAGATACGCAGTATTTT	CASSVAGAYTDTQYF
TRBD2	once	TRBV5-4	TRBJ2-2	15	TGTGCCAGCAGCTTGGGCGGGGGGGTGTCCGGGGAGCTGTTTTTT	CASSLGGGVSGELFF
.	.	TRBV6-6	TRBJ1-4	14	TGTGCCAGCACTCTACTAGGGGGAGAGGAAAAACTGTTTTTT	CASTLLGGEEKLFF
.	.	TRBV9	TRBJ2-1	12	TGTGCCAGCAGCGACCGACTGACTGAGCAGTTCTTC	CASSDRLTEQFF
.	.	TRBV11-3	TRBJ2-5	14	TGTGCCAGCAGCAATCCAGGGTTAGGAGAGACCCAGTACTTC	CASSNPGLGETQYF
.	.	TRBV5-6	TRBJ2-7	14	TGTGCCAGCAGCTTGCAGGGTTGGGGCTACGAGCAGTACTTC	CASSLQGWGYEQYF
.	.	TRBV27	TRBJ1-1	15	TGTGCCAGCAGTTTATGGGGGGGGAGTAGCACTGAAGCTTTCTTT	CASSLWGGSSTEAFF
TRBD1	once	TRBV4-3	TRBJ2-1	14	TGCGCCAGCAGCCAAACAGGGGGATACAATGAGCAGTTCTTC	CASSQTGGYNEQFF
.	.	TRBV5-4	TRBJ1-2	13	TGTGCCAGCAGCTTGGAGGGGTCCTATGGCTACACCTTC	CASSLEGSYGYTF
.	.	TRBV19	TRBJ2-7	14	TGTGCCAGTAGTTCGACAGAGTTAGACTACGAGCAGTACTTC	CASSSTELDYEQYF
.	.	TRBV27	TRBJ2-3	14	TGTGCCAGCAGTTTATTCGGGAGCACAGATACGCAGTATTTT	CASSLFGSTDTQYF
TRBD1	.	TRBV4-3	TRBJ1-6	17	TGCGCCAGCAGCCAAGGAAGAGGACAGGGGGATTATTCACCCCTCCACTTT	CASSQGRGQGDYSPLHF
TRBD1	.	TRBV4-2	TRBJ1-6	15	TGTGCCAGCAGTGAAGTACGGGACAGGGCCTCACCCCTCCACTTT	CASSEVRDRASPLHF
.	.	TRBV5-4	TRBJ2-3	11	TGTGCCAGCAGCCTTACAGATACGCAGTATTTT	CASSLTDTQYF
.	once	TRBV9	TRBJ2-7	14	TGTGCCAGCAGCCCCGAGGGGGTATCCTACGAGCAGTACTTC	CASSPEGVSYEQYF
.	few	TRBV9	TRBJ1-1	15	TGTGCCAGCAGCGTAGGATCTAAAGGGGCTACTGAAGCTTTCTTT	CASSVGSKGATEAFF
TRBD1	once	TRBV6-6	TRBJ1-2	13	TGTGCCAGCAGTCAGGACAGGAACTATGGCTACACCTTC	CASSQDRNYGYTF
.	.	TRBV5-6	TRBJ1-6	16	TGTGCCAGCAGCCCCGAAACGGGGGGAGCGAATTCACCCCTCCACTTT	CASSPETGGANSPLHF
.	.	TRBV9	TRBJ1-1	15	TGTGCCAGCAGCGTAGGCGCGGGGTGGAACACTGAAGCTTTCTTT	CASSVGAGWNTEAFF
TRBD1	.	TRBV7-2	TRBJ2-7	15	TGTGCCAGCAGCTTCCCGGGACAGGGATCCTACGAGCAGTACTTC	CASSFPGQGSYEQYF
.	.	TRBV4-1	TRBJ1-6	15	TGCGCCAGCAGGCCAGCGCGGGGTTCAAATTCACCCCTCCACTTT	CASRPARGSNSPLHF
.	.	TRBV7-3	TRBJ1-6	14	TGTGCCAGCAGCTTAGCGGTGGTGGGTTCACCCCTCCACTTT	CASSLAVVGSPLHF
TRBD1	.	TRBV6-5	TRBJ1-1	16	TGTGCCAGCAGTTACTCCCTCAGGGACAGGGACGCTAGGGCTTTCTTT	CASSYSLRDRDARAFF
TRBD2	once	TRBV9	TRBJ2-1	15	TGTGCCAGCAGCCCCCAGGCGGGGGCCTACAATGAGCAGTTCTTC	CASSPQAGAYNEQFF
.	.	TRBV7-2	TRBJ1-3	14	TGTGCCAGCAGCTTACGAGGGTTTGGAAACACCATATATTTT	CASSLRGFGNTIYF
.	.	TRBV5-6	TRBJ1-2	12	TGTGCCAGCAGCCCTCAGGGATGGGGCTACACCTTC	CASSPQGWGYTF
.	.	TRBV6-1	TRBJ2-2	16	TGTGCCAGCAGTGAAGAGGAGGGCGCGGGCACCGGGGAGCTGTTTTTT	CASSEEEGAGTGELFF